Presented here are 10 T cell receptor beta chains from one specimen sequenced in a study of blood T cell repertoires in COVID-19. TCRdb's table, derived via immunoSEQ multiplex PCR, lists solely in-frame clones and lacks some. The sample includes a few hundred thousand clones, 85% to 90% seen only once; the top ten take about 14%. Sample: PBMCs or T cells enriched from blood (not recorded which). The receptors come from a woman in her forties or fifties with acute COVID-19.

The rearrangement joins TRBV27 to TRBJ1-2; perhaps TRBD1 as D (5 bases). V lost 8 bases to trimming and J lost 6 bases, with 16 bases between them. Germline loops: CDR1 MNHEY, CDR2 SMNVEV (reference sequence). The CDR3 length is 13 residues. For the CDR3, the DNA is TGTGCCAGCCAAGACAGAACGAACCATGGCTACACCTTC. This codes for CASQDRTNHGYTF.

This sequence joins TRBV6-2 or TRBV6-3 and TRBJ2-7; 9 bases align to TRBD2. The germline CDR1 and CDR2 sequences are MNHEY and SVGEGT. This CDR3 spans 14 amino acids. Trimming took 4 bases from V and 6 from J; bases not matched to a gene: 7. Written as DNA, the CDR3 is TGTGCCAGCAGTTTTGCGGGAGGGACGGGCGAGCAGTACTTC. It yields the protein CASSFAGGTGEQYF.

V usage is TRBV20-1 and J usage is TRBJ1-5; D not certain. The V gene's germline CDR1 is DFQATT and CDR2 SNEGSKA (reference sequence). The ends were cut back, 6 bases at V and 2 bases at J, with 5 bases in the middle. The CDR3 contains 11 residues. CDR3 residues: CSATGNQPQHF. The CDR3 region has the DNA TGCAGTGCAACGGGCAATCAGCCCCAGCATTTT.

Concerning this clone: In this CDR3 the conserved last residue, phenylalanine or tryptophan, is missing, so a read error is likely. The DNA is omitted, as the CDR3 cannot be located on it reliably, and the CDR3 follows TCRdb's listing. The CDR3 loop is CAISETGGSGVSV. This sequence joins TRBV10-3 and TRBJ1-2; TRBD1, the table's D call, lacks a check against the DNA. The germline CDR1 and CDR2 sequences are ENHRY and SYGVKD. Including both end residues, the CDR3 is 13 amino acids long.

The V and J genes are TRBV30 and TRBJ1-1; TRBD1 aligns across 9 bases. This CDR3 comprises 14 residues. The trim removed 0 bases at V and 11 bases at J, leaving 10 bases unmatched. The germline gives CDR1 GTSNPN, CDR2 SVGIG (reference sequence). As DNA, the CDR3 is TGTGCCTGGAGTGTCCCGACAGGGGGGTTTGGGGCTTTCTTT. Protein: CAWSVPTGGFGAFF.

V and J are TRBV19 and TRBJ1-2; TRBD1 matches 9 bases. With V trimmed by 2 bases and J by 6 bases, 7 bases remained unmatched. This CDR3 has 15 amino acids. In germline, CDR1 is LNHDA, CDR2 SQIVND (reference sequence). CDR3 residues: CASSIWDRAWDGYTF. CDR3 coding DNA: TGTGCCAGTAGTATATGGGACAGGGCCTGGGATGGCTACACCTTC.

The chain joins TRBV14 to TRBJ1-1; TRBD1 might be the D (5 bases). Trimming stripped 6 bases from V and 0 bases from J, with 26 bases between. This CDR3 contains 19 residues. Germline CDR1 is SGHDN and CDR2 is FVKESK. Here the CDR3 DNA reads TGTGCCAGCAGTCAGACAAGGGGAGGGAGACAAATCATGAACACTGAAGCTTTCTTT. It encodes CASSQTRGGRQIMNTEAFF.

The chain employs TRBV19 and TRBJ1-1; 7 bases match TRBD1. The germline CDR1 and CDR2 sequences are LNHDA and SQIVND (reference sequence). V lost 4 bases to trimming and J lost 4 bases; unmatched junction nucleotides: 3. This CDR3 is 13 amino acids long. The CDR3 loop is CASSSQGGTEAFF. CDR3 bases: TGTGCCAGTAGTAGCCAGGGGGGCACTGAAGCTTTCTTT.

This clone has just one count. The DNA of the CDR3 is TGTGCCAGCAGCTTTTATATGGCTTCACCCCTCCACTTT. Translating it yields CASSFYMASPLHF. V usage is TRBV5-4 and J usage is TRBJ1-6; D gene uncertain. This CDR3 is built from 13 residues. Trimming took off 2 bases at V and 9 bases at J, with 9 bases between the two ends. Germline loops: CDR1 SGHNT, CDR2 YYREEE (reference sequence).

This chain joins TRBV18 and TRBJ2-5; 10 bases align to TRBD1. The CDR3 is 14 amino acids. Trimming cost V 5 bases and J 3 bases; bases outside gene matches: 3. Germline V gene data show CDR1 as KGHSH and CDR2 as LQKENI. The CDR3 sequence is CASSTTGGKETQYF. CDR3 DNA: TGTGCCAGCTCAACGACAGGGGGCAAAGAGACCCAGTACTTC.